Sequencing of this T cell receptor beta chain was carried out in a study of blood T cell repertoires in COVID-19. Study-wide background: T cells, B-cell-depleted T cells, or PBMCs provided the cDNA or gDNA that served as material.

Germline loops: CDR1 PRHDT, CDR2 FYEKMQ (reference sequence). V lost 3 bases to trimming and J lost 8 bases, with 20 bases between them. This CDR3 is built from 16 residues. Participants came from fewer than 25 US areas, aged roughly 18 to 89 years. Participants reported their clinical history, and cohort assignment relied on those reports. A single count supports this clone. Under the authors' procedure: Estimation of nucleated cell counts was performed using reference gene primer amplification. Produced via immunoSEQ multiplex PCR; TCRdb's table is partial and in-frame only. V and J calls and clone size are copied from that table; D and trimming were computed from the DNA. Found here are some 350,000 clones, over 75% of them singletons; the top ten hold about 1%.

Sample: PBMCs or T cells enriched from blood (not recorded which). V usage is TRBV13 and J usage is TRBJ2-1; D is perhaps TRBD1 (6 bases). This TCR derives from a man in his late teens or twenties who had recovered from COVID-19. The CDR3 loop is CASSLTVRGHMDEQFF. CDR3 nucleotide sequence: TGTGCCAGCAGCTTGACGGTGAGGGGACATATGGATGAGCAGTTCTTC.